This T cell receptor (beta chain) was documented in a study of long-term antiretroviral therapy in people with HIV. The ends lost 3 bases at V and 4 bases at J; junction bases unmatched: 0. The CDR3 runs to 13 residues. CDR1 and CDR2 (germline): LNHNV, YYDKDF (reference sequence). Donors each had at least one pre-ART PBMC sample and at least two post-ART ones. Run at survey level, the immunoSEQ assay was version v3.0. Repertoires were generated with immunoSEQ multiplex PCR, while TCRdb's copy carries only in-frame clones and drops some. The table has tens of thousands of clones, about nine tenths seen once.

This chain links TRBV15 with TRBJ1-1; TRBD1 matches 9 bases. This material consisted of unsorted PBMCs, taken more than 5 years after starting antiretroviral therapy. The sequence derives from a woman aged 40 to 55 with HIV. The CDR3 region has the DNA TGTGCCACCAGCAGGGACAGGGGCACTGAAGCTTTCTTT. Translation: CATSRDRGTEAFF.